The following is a T cell receptor beta chain sequence with its context. This specimen belongs to a study of cytomegalovirus exposure and HLA in healthy donors. It was with 60 Vbeta and 13 Jbeta primers that the PCR ran. The repertoire was sequenced with immunoSEQ multiplex PCR; TCRdb's copy has only in-frame clones and lacks some. This table holds roughly 120,000 clones, around 80% found once. The sequenced sample was PBMCs. The receptor's source is a woman aged 25 to 39 in good health and CMV-seronegative.

The CDR3 is CASSINSEKLFF. CDR3 nucleotides: TGTGCCAGCAGCATCAACAGTGAAAAACTGTTTTTT. The chain uses TRBV5-6 and TRBJ1-4, with D uncertain. The V end lost 4 bases, the J end lost 7 bases, and 8 bases lay between the germline ends. Germline V gene sequence: CDR1 SGHDT, CDR2 YYEEEE. The CDR3 extends over 12 amino acids.